The sequence of this TCR beta chain was determined in a study of post-analysis software for immune sequencing data. Study at large: The courses of disease that were included comprised relapsing-remitting, secondary progressive and progressive-relapsing multiple sclerosis.

CDR3 length: 12 residues. CDR1 and CDR2 (germline): DFQATT, SNEGSKA (reference sequence). This clonotype was counted between two and nine times. As yet, its antigen is unknown. Study-level results: Significantly lower normalized Chao1 diversity was seen in multiple sclerosis patients than in controls. Roughly 5 TRBV segments, TRBV5-6, TRBV5-1 and TRBV20-1 among them, were found more frequent in patients than controls.

Tagging with unique molecular identifiers was a feature of the TCR beta cDNA libraries. TCRdb passed the PCR reads through MiXCR, listing each CDR3 protein once. The sample has 700,000 to 900,000 distinct CDR3 sequences, 40% to 55% seen once; the top ten hold 4.9%. The receptor was isolated from a girl under 18 with multiple sclerosis. This chain links TRBV20-1 with TRBJ2-1, with 7 bases matching TRBD2. Sequenced material: blood. The CDR3 region is CSAGGRPNEQFF. The CDR3 nucleotides read TGCAGCGCGGGCGGGAGACCGAATGAGCAGTTCTTC.